The source of this T cell receptor beta chain is a study of shared clonotypes between healthy human individuals. Study background: A donor's plate count was three for CD4 naive and three for CD4 memory; CD8 naive had two and CD8 memory one. Notes on the study in general: Larger estimated richness was generally seen in naive subsets than in memory subsets.

Comment on this clone: The antigen remains undetermined.

This CDR3 region has 11 residues. Looked up from germline, CDR1 is SQVTM and CDR2 is ANQGSEA. V lost 4 bases and J lost 9, with 10 bases in between. Researchers partitioned CD4+ cells into CD45RA+ naive and CD45RA-negative memory subsets. Libraries were prepared by immunoSEQ multiplex PCR; TCRdb keeps only in-frame clonotypes and omits some of them. This sample yields 2 million to 3 million clones, of which approximately 90% are seen a single time; over 0.12% belongs to the top ten. The sequenced material came from naive CD4+ T cells sorted from blood. This sample's subset: CD45RA+ positively selected. The TCR sequence derives from a man aged 18 to 30 in good health. The chain links TRBV29-1 to TRBJ2-1, with D possibly being TRBD1 (6 bases). DNA of the CDR3: TGCAGCGTTGCCCAGGGGACTGAGCAGTTCTTC. Its translation: CSVAQGTEQFF.